Detailed here is one T cell receptor (beta chain). Its cognate antigen is unknown. Method: immunoSEQ multiplex PCR; TCRdb's copy keeps in-frame clones and lacks some. The sample includes about 94,000 clones, about 91% of them seen just once. The entry originates in a study of graft-versus-host responses after intestinal transplantation. Study overall: The recipients all started with anti-thymocyte globulin induction and then took tacrolimus and steroids for around three years.

Germline CDR1 reads SGHAT; CDR2 reads FQNNGV. The V end lost 3 bases, the J end lost 4 bases, and 11 bases lay between the germline ends. This CDR3 has 14 residues. The study, taken as a whole, reports: Peak GvH clone levels in circulation were associated with early post-transplant HvG declines. Some GvH clones appeared in ileal mucosa or blood before recipient bone marrow. The study found high graft-versus-host to host-versus-graft clonal ratios in allografts of patients with graft-donor T cell macrochimerism.

The sequencing here drew on unstimulated CD8+ T cells sorted from spleen or lymph node cells, taken before intestinal transplant. This chain uses TRBV11-2 with TRBJ2-3; weak D call: TRBD2 (6 bases). The TCR comes from a human donor who received an intestinal transplant. DNA of the CDR3: TGTGCCAGCAGCTTGGGGGACTTTCCAGATACGCAGTATTTT. Protein product: CASSLGDFPDTQYF.